These 29 T cell receptor beta chains share one sample of origin, sequenced in a study of blood T cell repertoires in COVID-19. Assay: immunoSEQ multiplex PCR; the TCRdb copy retains only in-frame clones and omits some. The table records 200,000 or so clones, approximately 80% of them present only once. The sample was peripheral blood. All receptors derive from an elderly woman with COVID-19, enrolled during active disease.

The chain recombines TRBV9 with TRBJ2-1; 9 bases match TRBD1. This CDR3 comprises 16 residues. V lost 1 base and J lost 1; bases outside the gene matches: 3. Germline V CDR1 and CDR2: SGDLS, YYNGEE. The DNA of the CDR3 is TGTGCCAGCAGCGTATTGGGACAGGGTTCCTACAATGAGCAGTTCTTC. It yields the protein CASSVLGQGSYNEQFF.

V is TRBV2 and J is TRBJ1-2; no clear D gene. CDR1 is SNHLY and CDR2 is FYNNEI in the germline V gene. The ends were cut back, 0 bases at V and 1 base at J, with 6 bases in the middle. The CDR3 is 14 amino acids. The CDR3 DNA follows: TGTGCCAGCAGTGAAGCGCCGGGTAACTATGGCTACACCTTC. It is translated as CASSEAPGNYGYTF.

The chain recombines TRBV4-1 with TRBJ2-7; TRBD1 matches at 7 bases. This CDR3 is built from 14 residues. Trimming cost V 4 bases and J 5 bases; bases outside gene matches: 8. CDR1 is MGHRA and CDR2 is YSYEKL in the germline V gene. The CDR3 here is CASSPQTGFDEQYF. Written as DNA, the CDR3 is TGCGCCAGCAGCCCACAGACAGGGTTCGACGAGCAGTACTTC.

The rearrangement joins TRBV18 to TRBJ1-1; D call uncertain. Germline CDR1 is KGHSH and CDR2 is LQKENI. The CDR3 extends over 12 amino acids. The ends were cut back, 7 bases at V and 4 bases at J, with 10 bases in the middle. The CDR3 bases are TGTGCCAGCTTTCGAGAGCCCACTGAAGCTTTCTTT. This codes for CASFREPTEAFF.

This clone was counted once. The V and J genes are TRBV6-5 and TRBJ2-3; D is perhaps TRBD2 (5 bases). Germline-derived CDR1 and CDR2 are MNHEY and SVGAGI. Between the trimmed V and J ends, which lost 0 bases and 4 bases, there was a span of 8 bases. The CDR3 has 14 amino acids. The CDR3 nucleotides are TGTGCCAGCAGTTACTCTTCGGGGTCAGATACGCAGTATTTT. This encodes CASSYSSGSDTQYF.

In its sample, this clone was seen once. This sequence joins TRBV2 and TRBJ2-2; 12 bases are shared with TRBD2. V was pared by 3 bases and J by 13 bases, with 6 bases of the junction left unmatched. In germline, CDR1 is SNHLY, CDR2 FYNNEI. The CDR3 has 14 residues. The chain's CDR3 is CASSEASGRVWLFF. The CDR3 nucleotides read TGTGCCAGCAGTGAGGCTAGCGGGAGGGTATGGCTGTTTTTT.

The rearrangement links TRBV7-2 to TRBJ1-1, with D possibly TRBD1 on 5 matching bases. V lost 2 bases, J lost 5 bases, and 12 bases lay in between. Germline CDR1 reads SGHTA; CDR2 reads FQGNSA. The CDR3 is made up of 14 amino acids. CDR3 residues: CASSLSRVPTEAFF. In DNA, the CDR3 is TGTGCCAGCAGCTTAAGCAGGGTCCCAACTGAAGCTTTCTTT. Full variable domain (remainder filled in from reference TRBV7-2 and TRBJ1-1): GAGVSQSPSNKVTEKGKDVELRCDPISGHTALYWYRQSLGQGLEFLIYFQGNSAPDKSGLPSDRFSAERTGGSVSTLTIQRTQQEDSAVYLCASSLSRVPTEAFFGQGTRLTVV.

The rearrangement uses TRBV19 and TRBJ1-2; 10 bases align to TRBD1. This CDR3 contains 16 residues. The trim removed 9 bases at V and 4 bases at J, leaving 14 bases unmatched. Germline V gives CDR1 LNHDA, CDR2 SQIVND (reference sequence). The CDR3 loop is CASSPRQGADGYGYTF. CDR3 nucleotide sequence: TGTGCCAGCTCACCCAGACAGGGGGCAGATGGCTATGGCTACACCTTC.

This clone was seen once. V and J are TRBV5-8 and TRBJ2-4; TRBD2 aligns across 8 bases. This CDR3 spans 17 amino acids. Germline CDR1 is SGHTS and CDR2 is YDEGEE. J gave up 8 bases and V 0 bases, and 13 bases lay outside the gene matches. DNA of the CDR3: TGTGCCAGCAGCTTGGGAGTAACATTCGGGGGGGAGGACATTCAGTACTTC. The encoded protein is CASSLGVTFGGEDIQYF. The entire variable domain, with the rest obtained from reference TRBV5-8 and TRBJ2-4, is as follows: EAGVTQSPTHLIKTRGQQATLRCSPISGHTSVYWYQQALGLGLQFLLWYDEGEERNRGNFPPRFSGRQFPNYSSELNVNALELEDSALYLCASSLGVTFGGEDIQYFGAGTRLSVL.

This clone was found once. The chain has TRBV19 and TRBJ1-1; D may be TRBD1 (5 bases). V was cut by 6 bases and J by 5 bases, with 13 bases left in between. The germline V gene encodes CDR1 LNHDA and CDR2 SQIVND (reference sequence). CDR3 length equals 13 residues. The CDR3 region is CASRSLQVTEAFF. The CDR3 DNA reads TGTGCCAGTAGATCGCTACAGGTTACTGAAGCTTTCTTT.

Ten or more counts support this clone. V gene TRBV11-2 combines with J gene TRBJ2-1; D possibly corresponds to TRBD2 (6 bases). The CDR3 sequence is 15 residues long. Germline CDR1 is SGHAT and CDR2 is FQNNGV. Trimming removed 1 base at V and 2 bases at J, with 9 bases between. The CDR3: CASSLGSGAYNEQFF. The DNA for the CDR3 is TGTGCCAGCAGCTTAGGTAGCGGAGCCTACAATGAGCAGTTCTTC.

J is TRBJ2-3 and V is TRBV14; 7 bases align to TRBD2. The CDR3 consists of 14 residues. Germline assignment: CDR1 SGHDN and CDR2 FVKESK. Trimming removed 4 bases from V and 8 bases from J; junction bases left unmatched: 9. Here the CDR3 DNA reads TGTGCCAGCAGCCCCGGGACTATTTATAGTACGCAGTATTTT. It is translated as CASSPGTIYSTQYF.

The chain combines TRBV30 with TRBJ2-1; a possible D gene is TRBD2 (6 bases). The V gene lost 0 bases and the J gene lost 7 bases, with 7 bases spanning the gap. CDR3 size: 12 residues. Germline assignment: CDR1 GTSNPN and CDR2 SVGIG (reference sequence). The CDR3 loop is CAWSVRGNEQFF. Here the CDR3 DNA reads TGTGCCTGGAGTGTACGGGGGAATGAGCAGTTCTTC.

The J gene is TRBJ2-7, the V gene TRBV6-5, with 12 bases aligning to TRBD2. The J segment lost 0 bases and the V segment lost 6 bases, leaving 0 bases of the junction unmatched. CDR1 and CDR2 from the germline V gene are MNHEY and SVGAGI. The CDR3 runs 14 residues. In nucleotides, the CDR3 is TGTGCCAGCAGGACTAGCGGGGGCTCCTACGAGCAGTACTTC. Its translation: CASRTSGGSYEQYF.

The genes are TRBV18 and TRBJ1-5, with D unresolved. The CDR3 loop spans 13 amino acids. Germline lookup yields CDR1 KGHSH and CDR2 LQKENI. Trimming stripped 8 bases from V and 5 bases from J, with 13 bases between. The CDR3 loop is CASQAGIHQPQHF. The CDR3 DNA is TGTGCCAGCCAAGCAGGAATCCATCAGCCCCAGCATTTT.

The chain uses TRBV19 and TRBJ1-3, with 7 bases lining up with TRBD1. Germline V gene data show CDR1 as LNHDA and CDR2 as SQIVND (reference sequence). V shed 5 bases, J shed 0 bases, and the junction held 4 bases outside the gene matches. The CDR3 is made up of 15 amino acids. CDR3 nucleotides: TGTGCCAGTAGTTCAACAGGGGACTCTGGAAACACCATATATTTT. This translates into CASSSTGDSGNTIYF.

V usage is TRBV7-2 and J usage is TRBJ2-1; tentatively, D is TRBD2 (6 bases). V was trimmed by 7 bases and J by 8 bases, leaving 18 bases between them. CDR3 size: 14 residues. Germline CDR1 and CDR2: SGHTA and FQGNSA. DNA for the CDR3: TGTGCCAGCACCCTTTTTGGAGGGGTGGATGAGCAGTTCTTC. This sequence encodes CASTLFGGVDEQFF.

The rearrangement joins TRBV19 to TRBJ1-2, with D maybe TRBD1 (6 bases). The V end was cut by 3 bases, the J end by 4 bases, with 18 bases between. The CDR3 contains 16 residues. The germline CDR1 and CDR2 sequences are LNHDA and SQIVND (reference sequence). The CDR3 sequence: CASSMATGGALYGYTF. DNA for the CDR3: TGTGCCAGTAGTATGGCTACTGGGGGGGCCCTCTATGGCTACACCTTC. Filled out from reference TRBV19 and TRBJ1-2, the complete variable domain reads DGGITQSPKYLFRKEGQNVTLSCEQNLNHDAMYWYRQDPGQGLRLIYYSQIVNDFQKGDIAEGYSVSREKKESFPLTVTSAQKNPTAFYLCASSMATGGALYGYTFGSGTRLTVV.

The chain has TRBV24-1 and TRBJ2-5, with TRBD1 identical over 7 bases. V was pared by 5 bases and J by 3 bases, with 8 bases of the junction left unmatched. CDR3 length: 15 amino acids. Germline V gives CDR1 KGHDR, CDR2 SFDVKD. The CDR3 nucleotides are TGTGCCACCAGTGGGCAGAGACAGGGAAAAGAGACCCAGTACTTC. Translation: CATSGQRQGKETQYF.

This clone has just a few counts. The V gene is TRBV19, the J gene TRBJ1-4; D possibly corresponds to TRBD1 (6 bases). The V and J ends lost 8 bases and 6 bases respectively, with 13 bases between them. The CDR3 is made up of 13 amino acids. The germline gives CDR1 LNHDA, CDR2 SQIVND (reference sequence). CDR3 bases: TGTGCCAGTCGCAAGGGGGGGGATGAAAAACTGTTTTTT. The encoded protein is CASRKGGDEKLFF.

The V gene is TRBV5-1, the J gene TRBJ1-1; D unresolved. Trimming stripped 3 bases from V and 6 bases from J, with 12 bases between. The germline CDR1 and CDR2 sequences are SGHRS and YFSETQ. The CDR3 has 13 amino acids. CDR3 DNA sequence: TGCGCCAGCAGCTCCCCGGGAAACCCTGAAGCTTTCTTT. This gives the protein CASSSPGNPEAFF.

The J gene is TRBJ2-7, the V gene TRBV7-9; 7 nucleotides match TRBD2. The V gene's germline CDR1 is SEHNR and CDR2 FQNEAQ (reference sequence). CDR3 length: 14 amino acids. V was clipped by 3 bases and J by 3 bases; unmatched bases: 5. CDR3 DNA sequence: TGTGCCAGCAGCTTGTTTAGCGGGTTCTACGAGCAGTACTTC. Translation: CASSLFSGFYEQYF.

The V gene is TRBV7-2, the J gene TRBJ1-2; D is ambiguous. Germline V gene sequence: CDR1 SGHTA, CDR2 FQGNSA. This CDR3 has 12 amino acids. Trimming left V 1 base short and J 8 bases short, with 8 bases between. CDR3 loop: CASSLDGRGYTF. Here the CDR3 DNA reads TGTGCCAGCAGCTTAGATGGTCGGGGCTACACCTTC.

The CDR3 sequence is CASSQSVSEQYF. The CDR3 DNA is TGTGCCAGCAGTCAATCAGTTTCCGAGCAGTACTTC. The chain carries TRBV12-3 or TRBV12-4 and TRBJ2-7; D call uncertain. The CDR3 runs to 12 residues. The V and J ends lost 5 bases and 6 bases respectively, with 11 bases between them.

Concerning this clone itself: This sample also contains other DNA sequences that code for the same CDR3. The J gene is TRBJ2-3, the V gene TRBV5-1, with D possibly matching TRBD1 (6 bases). The germline V gene has CDR1 SGHRS and CDR2 YFSETQ. Trimming shortened V by 3 bases and J by 4 bases, and 9 bases separated the two germline ends. The CDR3 consists of 13 residues. The DNA for the CDR3 is TGCGCCAGCAGCTATCGACAGGCAGATACGCAGTATTTT. Translation gives CASSYRQADTQYF.

This clone was seen just once. This rearrangement joins TRBV23-1 to TRBJ2-5; tentative D call: TRBD1 (6 bases). TRBV23-1 is an ORF; its function is uncertain. This CDR3 is 15 amino acids long. V was clipped by 2 bases and J by 3 bases, with 13 bases between them. DNA of the CDR3: TGCGCCAGCAGTCAACCCCGGACAGCCAAAGAGACCCAGTACTTC. Translation: CASSQPRTAKETQYF.

The CDR3 region has the DNA TGTGCCAGCAGTTCAGGGGGATATGCTGGAAACACCATATATTTT. It encodes CASSSGGYAGNTIYF. The chain carries TRBV27 and TRBJ1-3; 7 bases are a match to TRBD1. The length of the CDR3 is 15 residues. CDR1 is MNHEY and CDR2 is SMNVEV in the germline V gene (reference sequence). After removal of 4 bases from V and 2 bases from J, the junction contained 5 bases not matched to a gene.

This clone came up a few times. The gene calls are TRBV15 and TRBJ2-7; 9 nucleotides match TRBD2. V lost 5 bases and J lost 6; bases outside the gene matches: 17. The CDR3 totals 17 residues. CDR1 and CDR2 from the germline V gene are LNHNV and YYDKDF (reference sequence). The CDR3 here is CATSLPLRASGKLEQYF. As DNA, the CDR3 is TGTGCCACCAGCCTGCCCCTAAGGGCTAGCGGGAAACTCGAGCAGTACTTC.

This clone was detected only once. The CDR3 nucleotides read TGTGCCAGCAGTTATCCTTCGGACAGGGGGCGGGCGCAGTTCTTC. The encoded protein is CASSYPSDRGRAQFF. The chain combines TRBV6-2 or TRBV6-3 with TRBJ2-1, with 11 bases matching TRBD1. Germline trimming cut 3 bases from V and 12 bases from J; bases unmatched to any gene: 10. Germline V gives CDR1 MNHEY, CDR2 SVGEGT. This CDR3 is built from 15 residues.